The sequence of this T cell receptor beta chain was determined in a study of human T cells and chemical hapten exposure. Study context: Scalp application of diphenylcyclopropenone was performed weekly in patients across the entire roughly 23-week study.

The sample's time point: patch test 1, 2 weeks after DPC sensitization. The sample's treatment: therapeutic diphenylcyclopropenone sensitization with weekly scalp DPC. The CDR3 extends over 15 amino acids. The V gene lost 4 bases and the J gene lost 0 bases, with 11 bases spanning the gap. In germline, CDR1 is MNHNS, CDR2 SASEGT. MiXCR, applied by TCRdb to the RACE reads, yields one record per CDR3 protein. The table records around 300,000 distinct CDR3 sequences, around 7% of them present only once. This clonotype was observed many times. Sample: whole blood, taken in connection with sensitization to the hapten diphenylcyclopropenone (DPC). This clonotype was obtained from a woman younger than 35 with alopecia areata. Some clones in this sample may be carry-over from other donors' samples. This sequence joins TRBV6-1 and TRBJ2-3; possible D gene TRBD1, 5 bases. Here the CDR3 reads CASSANRQSTDTQYF. DNA of the CDR3: TGTGCCAGCAGTGCGAATCGACAGAGCACAGATACGCAGTATTTT.